The 20 T cell receptor beta chains presented below share a single source sample, sequenced in a study of blood T cell repertoires in COVID-19. Clones were sequenced by immunoSEQ multiplex PCR, and TCRdb holds only the in-frame ones, with some missing. In the table there are some 30,000 clones, roughly 89% of which are singletons. The source material was peripheral blood. The receptors originated from a man in his sixties with active COVID-19.

V and J are TRBV29-1 and TRBJ2-3; D is perhaps TRBD1 (7 bases). CDR1 is SQVTM, CDR2 ANQGSEA, per germline. The CDR3 sequence is 15 residues long. Trimming took 4 bases from V and 1 from J, leaving 15 bases between them. The DNA for the CDR3 is TGCAGCGTTGTAGACAGGGAGGTTGGCACAGATACGCAGTATTTT. Protein sequence: CSVVDREVGTDTQYF.

The chain uses TRBV29-1 and TRBJ1-4; tentatively, D is TRBD1 (6 bases). The CDR3 covers 13 residues. V lost 7 bases and J 1 base, leaving 10 bases between the germline ends. CDR1 and CDR2 from the germline V gene are SQVTM and ANQGSEA. Here the CDR3 DNA reads TGCAGCGCGGGGGCTAGAACTAATGAAAAACTGTTTTTT. Translation: CSAGARTNEKLFF.

This chain joins TRBV6-5 and TRBJ1-4; TRBD1 is a possible D gene (5 bases). The CDR3 extends over 15 amino acids. The V and J ends lost 5 bases and 8 bases respectively, with 18 bases between them. Germline lookup yields CDR1 MNHEY and CDR2 SVGAGI. The DNA of the CDR3 is TGTGCCAGCAGTCGAAGGGAGGGGCCGTTAGAAAAACTGTTTTTT. This codes for CASSRREGPLEKLFF.

The V and J genes are TRBV18 and TRBJ1-3; D unresolved. Germline V lookup: CDR1 KGHSH, CDR2 LQKENI. V was shortened by 1 base and J by 1 base, with 8 bases between the two germline ends. The CDR3 extends over 15 amino acids. CDR3 nucleotides: TGTGCCAGCTCACCACGAGGGAATTCTGGAAACACCATATATTTT. This translates into CASSPRGNSGNTIYF.

This sequence joins TRBV6-5 and TRBJ2-7, with 7 nucleotides matching TRBD1. V was clipped by 0 bases and J by 3 bases; unmatched bases: 5. Germline V gene lookup returns CDR1 MNHEY and CDR2 SVGAGI. This CDR3 comprises 15 residues. The CDR3 coding sequence is TGTGCCAGCAGTTACTCGGAGACAGGGAACTACGAGCAGTACTTC. This encodes CASSYSETGNYEQYF.

This clone is a singleton in its sample. The chain has TRBV10-1 and TRBJ1-2, with D perhaps TRBD1 (5 bases). Trimming pared 6 bases from V and 6 bases from J, leaving 11 bases between. Germline V gene lookup returns CDR1 WNHNN and CDR2 SYGVQD (reference sequence). This CDR3 has 12 amino acids. The CDR3 sequence is CASSPDSHGYTF. The CDR3 DNA reads as TGCGCCAGCAGCCCCGACAGCCATGGCTACACCTTC.

The rearrangement links TRBV7-9 to TRBJ2-3; D is perhaps TRBD1 (5 bases). Germline values: CDR1 SEHNR, CDR2 FQNEAQ (reference sequence). This CDR3 comprises 15 residues. Trimming cost V 1 base and J 2 bases, with 10 bases left between them. CDR3 bases: TGTGCCAGCAGCTTAGGGGGCACACACACAGATACGCAGTATTTT. Protein product: CASSLGGTHTDTQYF. Supplemented by reference TRBV7-9 and TRBJ2-3, the full variable domain reads DTGVSQNPRHKITKRGQNVTFRCDPISEHNRLYWYRQTLGQGPEFLTYFQNEAQLEKSRLLSDRFSAERPKGSFSTLEIQRTEQGDSAMYLCASSLGGTHTDTQYFGPGTRLTVL.

The chain couples TRBV7-3 to TRBJ2-1; 10 bases align to TRBD1. This CDR3 is 15 amino acids long. Germline trimming cut 3 bases from V and 8 bases from J; bases unmatched to any gene: 7. CDR1 SGHTA and CDR2 FQGTGA come from the germline V gene. For the CDR3, the DNA is TGTGCCAGCAGCTTGAGACAGGGGGCAGGGGATGAGCAGTTCTTC. It translates to CASSLRQGAGDEQFF.

V gene TRBV14 combines with J gene TRBJ2-3, with D perhaps TRBD1 (5 bases). In germline, CDR1 is SGHDN, CDR2 FVKESK. The CDR3 consists of 17 residues. V was shortened by 0 bases and J by 2 bases, with 15 bases between the two germline ends. Here the CDR3 DNA reads TGTGCCAGCAGCCAAGAAGTGGCAGGGCGAAACACAGATACGCAGTATTTT. The encoded protein is CASSQEVAGRNTDTQYF.

This chain joins TRBV6-4 and TRBJ1-5; D unresolved. V was trimmed by 3 bases and J by 4 bases, leaving 10 bases between them. Per germline, CDR1 MRHNA and CDR2 SNTAGT. This CDR3 is 14 amino acids long. In DNA form, the CDR3 reads TGTGCCAGCAGTGAGAGAGGCCTTAATCAGCCCCAGCATTTT. Protein product: CASSERGLNQPQHF.

The chain links TRBV6-9 to TRBJ1-2; D is undetermined. The V and J ends lost 6 bases and 6 bases respectively, with 17 bases between them. This CDR3 is 14 amino acids long. The germline gives CDR1 MNHGY, CDR2 SVAAGI. The CDR3 loop reads CASSDPDNLNGYTF. For the CDR3, the DNA is TGTGCCAGCAGCGATCCTGACAACCTTAATGGCTACACCTTC.

The V and J genes are TRBV5-1 and TRBJ2-3, with TRBD2 matching over 7 bases. The CDR3 sequence is 16 residues long. Germline CDR1 SGHRS, CDR2 YFSETQ. Trimming removed 4 bases from V and 7 bases from J; junction bases left unmatched: 15. In DNA, the CDR3 is TGCGCCAGCAGCCCGGAACTAGCGAGCTCAACACATACGCAGTATTTT. This codes for CASSPELASSTHTQYF.

The CDR3 DNA sequence: TGTGCCAGCAGCCCTACAGGGGCAGATTCACCCCTCCACTTT. It specifies CASSPTGADSPLHF. The genes are TRBV6-6 and TRBJ1-6, with 7 bases lining up with TRBD1. CDR3 length equals 14 residues. Germline V CDR1 and CDR2: MNHNY, SVGAGI (reference sequence). V trimming: 6 bases; J trimming: 8 bases; junction bases outside the gene matches: 7.

This chain links TRBV6-5 with TRBJ2-7, with 11 bases identical to TRBD1. The CDR3 runs 14 residues. CDR1 MNHEY and CDR2 SVGAGI come from the germline V gene. V dropped 3 bases and J dropped 7; count of bases not matched to a gene: 5. The DNA for the CDR3 is TGTGCCAGCAGTTATGGACAGGGGGCGGAGGAGCAGTACTTC. The encoded protein is CASSYGQGAEEQYF.

The chain has TRBV6-5 and TRBJ2-1; 11 positions match TRBD2. The CDR3 extends over 15 amino acids. Trimming took 6 bases from V and 4 from J; bases not matched to a gene: 5. The germline CDR1 and CDR2 sequences are MNHEY and SVGAGI. The CDR3 nucleotides are TGTGCCAGCAGATTAGCGGGGGGGTTATACAATGAGCAGTTCTTC. Amino acids: CASRLAGGLYNEQFF.

The V call is TRBV27, the J call TRBJ1-6, with 8 bases lining up with TRBD1. V gave up 6 bases and J gave up 7 bases; unmatched junction bases: 5. CDR3 size: 14 residues. Germline loops: CDR1 MNHEY, CDR2 SMNVEV (reference sequence). The CDR3 reads CASRHWTGNSPLHF. In DNA form, the CDR3 reads TGTGCCAGCAGACACTGGACAGGGAATTCACCCCTCCACTTT.

The CDR3 DNA reads TGTGCCAGCAGCGACGGGCAGGGGGATGGCTACACCTTC. Its protein is CASSDGQGDGYTF. The chain has TRBV9 and TRBJ1-2; 7 bases are a match to TRBD1. There are 13 residues in the CDR3. J lost 6 bases, V lost 3 bases, and 5 bases had no gene match. Germline CDR1 SGDLS, CDR2 YYNGEE. Full variable domain (missing parts from reference TRBV9 and TRBJ1-2): DSGVTQTPKHLITATGQRVTLRCSPRSGDLSVYWYQQSLDQGLQFLIQYYNGEERAKGNILERFSAQQFPDLHSELNLSSLELGDSALYFCASSDGQGDGYTFGSGTRLTVV.

V gene TRBV12-2 combines with J gene TRBJ1-1; the D segment call TRBD1 is taken from the table without a DNA check. TRBV12-2 is a documented pseudogene. This CDR3 spans 13 amino acids. This CDR3 reads CASRPQGGTEAFF. The CDR3 coding sequence is TGTGCAAGTCGCCCACAAGGGGGCACTGAAGCTTTCTTT.

This chain links TRBV28 with TRBJ1-1; possibly TRBD1 for D (6 bases). Germline CDR1 is MDHEN and CDR2 is SYDVKM. This CDR3 region has 14 residues. Trimming left V 3 bases short and J 1 base short, with 9 bases between. This chain's CDR3 is CASSFQGSNTEAFF. CDR3 nucleotides: TGTGCCAGCAGTTTTCAGGGGTCGAACACTGAAGCTTTCTTT. Filled out from reference TRBV28 and TRBJ1-1, the complete variable domain reads DVKVTQSSRYLVKRTGEKVFLECVQDMDHENMFWYRQDPGLGLRLIYFSYDVKMKEKGDIPEGYSVSREKKERFSLILESASTNQTSMYLCASSFQGSNTEAFFGQGTRLTVV.

V gene TRBV6-6 combines with J gene TRBJ2-6; TRBD2 is a possible D gene (5 bases). CDR1 and CDR2 (germline): MNHNY, SVGAGI (reference sequence). The CDR3 totals 12 residues. The CDR3 loop is CGESSGANVLTF. In DNA form, the CDR3 reads TGTGGGGAGTCCTCTGGGGCCAACGTCCTGACTTTC.